A selection of T cell receptor beta chains follows, all from one sample in a study of blood T cell repertoires in COVID-19. Clones were read by immunoSEQ multiplex PCR, and TCRdb kept only the in-frame ones, dropping some. Of about 110,000 clones listed, around 82% are singletons. The specimen was peripheral blood. The receptors derive from a woman in her 50s with acute or convalescent COVID-19. CDR3s include the opening cysteine and the closing phenylalanine or tryptophan. Fields, in order: V gene, D gene, J gene, clone size, CDR3 DNA, CDR3 protein. The D gene is left open where the match is weak. Clone size is shown for a subset of rows, as once, few, many or a class of expanded clone.

TRBV7-3,NA,TRBJ2-1,NA,TGTGCCAGCAGCCCGGGACAAGGGTCATACAATGAGCAGTTCTTC,CASSPGQGSYNEQFF
TRBV24-1,NA,TRBJ1-1,NA,TGTGCCACCAGTGATTTAGGAGGGAAAGCTTTCTTT,CATSDLGGKAFF
TRBV5-6,TRBD1,TRBJ2-7,few,TGTGCCAGCAGCTTAGGTGACAGGGCGATTGGGGAGCAGTACTTC,CASSLGDRAIGEQYF
TRBV5-1,NA,TRBJ2-3,NA,TGCGCCAGCAGCTTGGGGGACACCCGCACAGATACGCAGTATTTT,CASSLGDTRTDTQYF
TRBV20-1,TRBD2,TRBJ2-1,NA,TGCAGTGCTAGTGAACCCGGGGGGGCCTACAATGAGCAGTTCTTC,CSASEPGGAYNEQFF
TRBV24-1,TRBD1,TRBJ2-3,NA,TGTGCCACCAGTGCCTCACCGGGACAGGGGTCAGATACGCAGTATTTT,CATSASPGQGSDTQYF
TRBV12-3/TRBV12-4,NA,TRBJ1-6,NA,TGTGCCAGCAGTTTGAGGGGGACCCTCCACTTT,CASSLRGTLHF
TRBV3-1/TRBV3-2,TRBD1,TRBJ1-2,NA,TGTGCCAGCAGCCCTGACAGGGATCCCCTCTATGGCTACACCTTC,CASSPDRDPLYGYTF
TRBV7-2,TRBD1,TRBJ2-4,few,TGTGCCAGCAGCACAGGGACAGGGAGCAACATTCAGTACTTC,CASSTGTGSNIQYF
TRBV23-1,TRBD2,TRBJ2-5,NA,TGCGCCAGCAGTCAACCCCCCGGGACTAGCGGGGGGGACGGGGGAGAGACCCAGTACTTC,CASSQPPGTSGGDGGETQYF
TRBV13,NA,TRBJ1-1,NA,TGTGCCAGCAGCTTTATCAGGGACACTGTACGAGCTTTCTTT,CASSFIRDTVRAFF
TRBV28,NA,TRBJ1-3,NA,TGTGCCAGCCGAGGAAACGTAGGCTCTGGAAACACCATATATTTT,CASRGNVGSGNTIYF
TRBV18,NA,TRBJ1-6,NA,TGTGCCAGCTCACCCACCCCCGGGACACCAAGCTCCTATAATTCACCCCTCCACTTT,CASSPTPGTPSSYNSPLHF
TRBV10-2,NA,TRBJ1-1,NA,TGCGCCAGCAGTGAGTTTGGCAGGGTGGGCACTGAAGCTTTCTTT,CASSEFGRVGTEAFF
TRBV19,NA,TRBJ2-1,NA,TGTGCCAGTAGTATCCTGAGGGGGGGCCTATACAATGAGCAGTTCTTC,CASSILRGGLYNEQFF
TRBV3-1/TRBV3-2,NA,TRBJ2-1,NA,TGTGCCAGCAGCCAAGAGTTGGACAGCTCCTACAATGAGCAGTTCTTC,CASSQELDSSYNEQFF
TRBV2,TRBD1,TRBJ2-1,NA,TGTGCCAGCTACCAAGGACAGGGGGCGAACAATGAGCAGTTCTTC,CASYQGQGANNEQFF
TRBV7-3,NA,TRBJ2-2,NA,TGTGCCAGCAGCATCGGACTGGTCGCCGGGGAGCTGTTTTTT,CASSIGLVAGELFF
TRBV6-5,TRBD1,TRBJ1-1,NA,TGTGCCAGCAGTAGCACAGGGGACCCCACTGAAGCTTTCTTT,CASSSTGDPTEAFF
TRBV19,NA,TRBJ2-7,NA,TGTGCCAGTAGTATAGGCGGGACAGCTATGACCTACGAGCAGTACTTC,CASSIGGTAMTYEQYF
TRBV18,NA,TRBJ1-5,NA,TGTGCCAGCTCACGCGACAGGAGTAATCAGCCCCAGCATTTT,CASSRDRSNQPQHF
TRBV11-1,TRBD1,TRBJ1-6,few,TGTGCCAGCAGCCCCTCCGACAGGGACAATTCACCCCTCCACTTT,CASSPSDRDNSPLHF
TRBV9,NA,TRBJ1-3,NA,TGTGCCAGCAGCGCAGAATCTTCAGGATTCTCTGGAAACACCATATATTTT,CASSAESSGFSGNTIYF
TRBV11-1,NA,TRBJ2-5,NA,TGTGCCAGCAGCTTACAGGGTGAGACCCAGTACTTC,CASSLQGETQYF
TRBV18,TRBD1,TRBJ1-2,NA,TGTGCCAGCTCACCCCAGATGGACGGGACAGGACTCTATGGCTACACCTTC,CASSPQMDGTGLYGYTF
TRBV7-2,TRBD1,TRBJ2-7,NA,TGTGCCAGCAGCCCCGGACAGGGGATCTACGAGCAGTACTTC,CASSPGQGIYEQYF
TRBV5-1,NA,TRBJ1-1,NA,TGCGCCAGCAGCTTGGTACAATCCAACACTGAAGCTTTCTTT,CASSLVQSNTEAFF
TRBV3-1/TRBV3-2,NA,TRBJ1-4,NA,TGTGCCAGCAGCCGGACAGCTTGGGGCCCAACTAATGAAAAACTGTTTTTT,CASSRTAWGPTNEKLFF
TRBV1,NA,TRBJ1-5,NA,TGCACCAGCAGCCTAGAGCCCCAGCATTTT,CTSSLEPQHF
TRBV5-4,NA,TRBJ2-1,NA,TGTGCCAGCAGATCGTCAGGGTTCAATGAGCAGTTCTTC,CASRSSGFNEQFF
TRBV10-1,TRBD1,TRBJ1-2,once,TGCGCCAGCAGTGCGGACAGGGACTATGGCTACACCTTC,CASSADRDYGYTF
TRBV5-1,TRBD1,TRBJ1-1,NA,TGCGCCACCACGGTGGGCGCAGGGGGCGGTGGGAACACTGAAGCTTTCTTT,CATTVGAGGGGNTEAFF
TRBV2,TRBD1,TRBJ2-6,NA,TGTGCTTCCCAGGGGGACCCATACTCTGGGGCCAACGTCCTGACTTTC,CASQGDPYSGANVLTF
TRBV5-1,TRBD1,TRBJ2-7,NA,TGCGCCAGCAGCCCTTTGACAGGGTCAGACGAGCAGTACTTC,CASSPLTGSDEQYF
TRBV5-1,TRBD1,TRBJ1-1,NA,TGCGCCAGCAGCTTGGGACAGGGATTCACTGAAGCTTTCTTT,CASSLGQGFTEAFF